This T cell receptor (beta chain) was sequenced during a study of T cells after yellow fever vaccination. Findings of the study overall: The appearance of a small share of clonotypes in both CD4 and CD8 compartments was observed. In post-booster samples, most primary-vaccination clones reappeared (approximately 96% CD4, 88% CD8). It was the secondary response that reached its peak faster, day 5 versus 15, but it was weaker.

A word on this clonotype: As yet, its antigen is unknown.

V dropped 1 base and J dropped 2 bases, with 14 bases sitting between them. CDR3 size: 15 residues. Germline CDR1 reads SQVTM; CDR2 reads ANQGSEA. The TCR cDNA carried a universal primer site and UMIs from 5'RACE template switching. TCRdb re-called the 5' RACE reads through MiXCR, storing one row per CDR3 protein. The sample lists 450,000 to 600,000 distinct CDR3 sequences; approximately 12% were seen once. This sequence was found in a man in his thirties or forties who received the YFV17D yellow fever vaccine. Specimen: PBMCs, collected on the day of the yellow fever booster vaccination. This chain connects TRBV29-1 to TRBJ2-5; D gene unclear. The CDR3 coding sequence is TGCAGCGTTGAAGCGGGCAGCAGCCGACAAGAGACCCAGTACTTC. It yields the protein CSVEAGSSRQETQYF.